This entry concerns a single T cell receptor beta chain. These data originate in a study of T cell changes during pregnancy in multiple sclerosis. TCRdb's table, derived via immunoSEQ multiplex PCR, lists solely in-frame clones and lacks some. The sample yields roughly 27,000 clones, around nine tenths seen once. The CDR3 is 15 amino acids. The V end lost 0 bases, the J end lost 4 bases, and 12 bases lay between the germline ends. Per germline, CDR1 MNHEY and CDR2 SMNVEV (reference sequence). The clonotype comes from a female donor with multiple sclerosis, enrolled in a pregnancy study. The input for sequencing was CD8+ T cells from peripheral blood mononuclear cells, taken in the second trimester of pregnancy. The chain uses TRBV27 and TRBJ1-2, with D possibly matching TRBD1 (5 bases). In nucleotides, the CDR3 is TGTGCCAGCAGTTTATCCCTATCGGGGGGCTATGGCTACACCTTC. It is translated as CASSLSLSGGYGYTF.